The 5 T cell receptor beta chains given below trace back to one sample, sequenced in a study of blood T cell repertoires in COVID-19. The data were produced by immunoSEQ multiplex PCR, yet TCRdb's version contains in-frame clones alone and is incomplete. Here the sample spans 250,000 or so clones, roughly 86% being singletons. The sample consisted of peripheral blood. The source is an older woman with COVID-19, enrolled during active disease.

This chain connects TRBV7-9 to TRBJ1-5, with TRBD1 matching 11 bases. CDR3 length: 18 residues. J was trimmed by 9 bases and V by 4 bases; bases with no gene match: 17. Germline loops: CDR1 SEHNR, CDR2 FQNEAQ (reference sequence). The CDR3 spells CASSWGQGGSPQEGPQHF. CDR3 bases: TGTGCCAGCAGCTGGGGACAGGGGGGATCCCCTCAGGAGGGGCCCCAGCATTTT.

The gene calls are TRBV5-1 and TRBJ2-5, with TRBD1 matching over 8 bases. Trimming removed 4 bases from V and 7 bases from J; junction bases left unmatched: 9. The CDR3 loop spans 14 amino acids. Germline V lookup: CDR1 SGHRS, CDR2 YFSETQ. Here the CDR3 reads CASSAGQGPGTQYF. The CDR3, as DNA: TGCGCCAGCAGCGCTGGACAGGGACCTGGGACCCAGTACTTC.

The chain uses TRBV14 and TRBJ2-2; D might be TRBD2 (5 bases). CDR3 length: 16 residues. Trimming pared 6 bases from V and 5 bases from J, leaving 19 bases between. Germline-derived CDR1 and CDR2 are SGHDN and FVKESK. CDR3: CASRVSGEGRTGELFF. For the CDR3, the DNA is TGTGCCAGCAGGGTAAGTGGAGAGGGTCGGACCGGGGAGCTGTTTTTT.

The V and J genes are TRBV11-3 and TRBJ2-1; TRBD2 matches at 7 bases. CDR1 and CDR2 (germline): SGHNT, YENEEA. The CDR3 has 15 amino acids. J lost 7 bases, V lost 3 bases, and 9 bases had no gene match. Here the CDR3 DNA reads TGTGCCAGCAGCTTGTCTGCGGGAGTGAGGAATGAGCAGTTCTTC. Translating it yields CASSLSAGVRNEQFF.

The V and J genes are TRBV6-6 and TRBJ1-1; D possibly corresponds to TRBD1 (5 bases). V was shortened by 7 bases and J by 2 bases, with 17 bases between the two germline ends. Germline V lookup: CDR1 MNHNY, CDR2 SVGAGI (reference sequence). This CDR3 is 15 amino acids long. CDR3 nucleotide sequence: TGTGCCAGCACCCCAGAAGGAGGGACTAACACTGAAGCTTTCTTT. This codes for CASTPEGGTNTEAFF.